These T cell receptor beta chains were read from a single sample in a study of molecular identifiers for immune sequencing clone quantification. TCRdb independently ran MiXCR on the PCR reads; one entry per CDR3 protein. The repertoire includes about 640,000 distinct CDR3 sequences, roughly 21% of them detected once, and about 0.9% sits in the top ten. Sample: naive CD8+ T cells from blood, with Jurkat cell RNA spiked in. The origin of the receptors is a human donor in good health. Some libraries in this study had Jurkat cell RNA spiked in. Each CDR3 is given with its conserved first and last residue. D genes are given only for firm matches. Only part of the rows carry a size: once, few, many, or a class if the clone is expanded.

j_call v_call d_call clone_size cdr3_aa cdr3_nt
TRBJ2-1 TRBV4-3 - few CASSQGTLNEQFF TGCGCCAGCAGCCAAGGGACACTCAATGAGCAGTTCTTC
TRBJ2-1 TRBV6-2/TRBV6-3 - few CASRMFGPSTQYNEQFF TGTGCCAGCAGAATGTTTGGACCCTCGACGCAGTACAATGAGCAGTTCTTC
TRBJ2-3 TRBV6-5 - - CASNPQENGNQPQYF TGTGCCAGCAACCCACAGGAAAATGGCAATCAGCCCCAGTATTTT
TRBJ1-1 TRBV6-1 TRBD1 many CATSGGWTEAFF TGTGCCACCTCAGGGGGTTGGACTGAAGCTTTCTTT
TRBJ2-3 TRBV7-9 TRBD2 few CASSPGLAGITQYF TGTGCCAGCAGCCCTGGACTAGCGGGGATTACGCAGTATTTT
TRBJ2-4 TRBV6-2/TRBV6-3 - - CASSYGGGGNIQYF TGTGCCAGCAGTTATGGGGGGGGCGGAAACATTCAGTACTTC
TRBJ1-2 TRBV19 - many CASHQGTIGYTF TGTGCCAGTCATCAAGGGACAATTGGCTACACCTTC
TRBJ2-5 TRBV10-1 - few CASSPNHEETQYF TGCGCCAGCAGTCCTAACCATGAAGAGACCCAGTACTTC
TRBJ2-7 TRBV21-1 - - CASSRRTGANSYEQYF TGTGCCAGCAGCCGGCGAACCGGGGCCAACTCGTACGAGCAGTACTTC
TRBJ2-1 TRBV10-3 TRBD2 few CAISLAGAGLNEQFF TGTGCCATTTCTCTAGCGGGGGCCGGGCTAAATGAGCAGTTCTTC
TRBJ2-1 TRBV12-3/TRBV12-4 TRBD2 - CASSFLAGSDNEQFF TGTGCCAGCAGTTTTCTAGCGGGGTCAGACAATGAGCAGTTCTTC
TRBJ2-2 TRBV5-6 - many CASQRQGYTGELFF TGTGCCAGCCAAAGGCAGGGATACACCGGGGAGCTGTTTTTT
TRBJ1-4 TRBV5-4 TRBD1 - CASSLWTGGTNEKLFF TGTGCCAGCAGCTTGTGGACAGGGGGTACTAATGAAAAACTGTTTTTT
TRBJ1-1 TRBV7-8 TRBD1 many CASSSLGDTGGAYTEAFF TGTGCCAGCAGCTCCCTTGGGGACACAGGGGGCGCTTACACTGAAGCTTTCTTT
TRBJ2-7 TRBV19 - - CASQWSSGEGYEQYF TGTGCCAGTCAGTGGTCCTCGGGCGAGGGTTACGAGCAGTACTTC
TRBJ2-7 TRBV5-1 TRBD1 - CTSTSGGGETEQYF TGCACCAGTACTTCAGGGGGCGGAGAGACCGAGCAGTACTTC
TRBJ2-6 TRBV4-1 - - CASSQVVLGANVLTF TGCGCCAGCAGCCAAGTGGTCCTAGGGGCCAACGTCCTGACTTTC
TRBJ1-5 TRBV27 - many CASQRAGGNQPQHF TGTGCCAGCCAAAGGGCTGGGGGCAACCAGCCCCAGCATTTT
TRBJ2-2 TRBV20-1 - many CSASGRWGGELFF TGCAGTGCTAGCGGGAGATGGGGCGGGGAGCTGTTTTTT
TRBJ2-7 TRBV11-2 - once CASSSRVVYEQYF TGTGCCAGCAGCTCACGGGTGGTCTACGAGCAGTACTTC
TRBJ2-4 TRBV15 TRBD2 - CATSPRTSGSLRSIQYF TGTGCCACCAGCCCCAGGACTAGCGGGAGTCTAAGAAGCATTCAGTACTTC
TRBJ2-5 TRBV6-2/TRBV6-3 TRBD1 many CASSDSGGRETQYF TGTGCCAGCAGTGACTCAGGGGGCCGAGAGACCCAGTACTTC
TRBJ2-7 TRBV6-5 - many CASTPRGEYEQYF TGTGCCAGCACCCCTAGGGGTGAGTACGAGCAGTACTTC
TRBJ2-7 TRBV2 - many CASSEARGGHLYEQYF TGTGCCAGCAGTGAAGCTAGGGGGGGACACCTCTACGAGCAGTACTTC
TRBJ2-7 TRBV29-1 TRBD2 many CSVLLFAGGSYEQYF TGCAGCGTACTCCTATTTGCGGGGGGGTCCTACGAGCAGTACTTC
TRBJ2-3 TRBV6-5 - many CASSYSPKSSTDTQYF TGTGCCAGCAGTTACTCCCCAAAATCTAGCACAGATACGCAGTATTTT
TRBJ2-5 TRBV19 TRBD2 many CASSVSGLAGEETQYF TGTGCCAGTAGTGTCTCGGGACTAGCGGGAGAAGAGACCCAGTACTTC
TRBJ2-7 TRBV20-1 TRBD2 - CSTTSGTTYEQYF TGCAGTACCACTAGCGGCACGACCTACGAGCAGTACTTC
TRBJ2-7 TRBV14 - many CASSQIGTSYEQYF TGTGCCAGCAGCCAAATTGGGACCTCCTACGAGCAGTACTTC
TRBJ2-7 TRBV7-2 TRBD2 many CASSEGLGGRSYEQYF TGTGCCAGCAGCGAGGGCTTGGGCGGGAGGTCCTACGAGCAGTACTTC
TRBJ2-5 TRBV7-2 TRBD1 - CASSPDRGPVVGTQYF TGTGCCAGCAGCCCGGACAGGGGGCCGGTGGTGGGGACCCAGTACTTC
TRBJ1-5 TRBV4-1 TRBD1 many CASSHYQGEGQPQHF TGCGCCAGCAGCCACTACCAGGGGGAAGGTCAGCCCCAGCATTTT
TRBJ2-1 TRBV4-1 TRBD1 - CASSPGDRGCGQFF TGCGCCAGCAGCCCGGGGGACAGGGGTTGTGGGCAGTTCTTC
TRBJ2-7 TRBV5-6 - many CASSFWAAPGAEQYF TGTGCCAGCAGCTTTTGGGCCGCCCCGGGCGCGGAGCAGTACTTC
TRBJ2-1 TRBV7-6 TRBD2 - CASSLASRTSGGSYNEQFF TGTGCCAGCAGCTTAGCATCCCGTACTAGCGGGGGGTCCTACAATGAGCAGTTCTTC
TRBJ2-3 TRBV2 - many CASSGSSNTDTQYF TGTGCCAGCAGTGGTAGTTCTAACACAGATACGCAGTATTTT
TRBJ2-7 TRBV7-9 TRBD1 many CASSWGTGPSYEQYF TGTGCCAGCAGCTGGGGGACAGGGCCATCCTACGAGCAGTACTTC
TRBJ2-3 TRBV19 - few CASSTPGTFSTDTQYF TGTGCCAGTAGTACCCCCGGGACCTTTAGCACAGATACGCAGTATTTT
TRBJ1-2 TRBV19 - many CATLAANNYGYTF TGTGCCACGCTTGCAGCTAATAACTATGGCTACACCTTC